What follows describes a single T cell receptor (beta chain). The data stem from a study of blood T cell repertoires in COVID-19. As for the study in general: From the United States, Italy and Spain came samples of acute and convalescent COVID-19. T cells, B-cell-depleted T cells, or PBMCs provided the cDNA or gDNA that served as material.

J was trimmed by 0 bases and V by 2 bases; bases with no gene match: 7. The CDR3 extends over 17 amino acids. Germline V gene sequence: CDR1 MNHEY, CDR2 SVGEGT. In the original analysis: Nucleated cell number was recorded as an estimate derived from reference gene primer amplification. The repertoire was sequenced with immunoSEQ multiplex PCR; TCRdb's copy has only in-frame clones and lacks some. From that table come the V and J calls and clone size; the DNA was used to work out D and trimming. Altogether 200,000 to 250,000 clones are present, approximately 84% being singletons, with the ten largest covering roughly 2.6%.

Sequencing used peripheral blood. This sequence was found in a man aged 50 to 60 who had recovered from COVID-19. The V gene is TRBV6-2 or TRBV6-3, the J gene TRBJ2-1; 7 bases agree with TRBD2. The CDR3 loop is CASSYLSGMSSYNEQFF. CDR3 in DNA: TGTGCCAGCAGTTACCTAAGCGGGATGAGCTCCTACAATGAGCAGTTCTTC.